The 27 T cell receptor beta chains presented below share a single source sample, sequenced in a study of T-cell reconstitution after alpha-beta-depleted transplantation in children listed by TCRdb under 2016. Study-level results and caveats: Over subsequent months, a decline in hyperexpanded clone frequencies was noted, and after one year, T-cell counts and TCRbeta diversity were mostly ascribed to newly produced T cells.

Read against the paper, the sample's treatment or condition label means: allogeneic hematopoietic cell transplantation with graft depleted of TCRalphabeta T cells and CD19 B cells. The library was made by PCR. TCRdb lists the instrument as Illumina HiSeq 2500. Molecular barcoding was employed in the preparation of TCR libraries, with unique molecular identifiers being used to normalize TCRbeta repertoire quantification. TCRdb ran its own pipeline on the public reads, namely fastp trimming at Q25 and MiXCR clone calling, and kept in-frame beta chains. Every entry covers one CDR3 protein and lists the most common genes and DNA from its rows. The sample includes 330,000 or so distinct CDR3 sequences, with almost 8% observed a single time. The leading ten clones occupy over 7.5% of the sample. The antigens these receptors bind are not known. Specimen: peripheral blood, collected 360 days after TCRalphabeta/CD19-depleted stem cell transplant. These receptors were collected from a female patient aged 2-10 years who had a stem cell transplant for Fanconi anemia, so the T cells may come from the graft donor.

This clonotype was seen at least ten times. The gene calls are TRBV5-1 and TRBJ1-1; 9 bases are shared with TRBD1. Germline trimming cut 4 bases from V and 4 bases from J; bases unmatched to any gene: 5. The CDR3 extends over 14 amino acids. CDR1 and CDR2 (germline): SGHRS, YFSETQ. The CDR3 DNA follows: TGCGCCAGCAGCGTGTACAGGGGGCGCACTGAAGCTTTCTTT. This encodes CASSVYRGRTEAFF.

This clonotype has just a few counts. CDR3 region: CAWNAPGHFQETQYF. CDR3 nucleotide sequence: TGTGCCTGGAATGCGCCGGGACACTTCCAAGAGACCCAGTACTTC. This chain joins TRBV30 and TRBJ2-5, with TRBD1 as a possible D gene (6 bases). Per the germline V gene, CDR1 is GTSNPN and CDR2 is SVGIG (reference sequence). The CDR3 is 15 amino acids. V lost 4 bases and J lost 1, with 16 bases in between.

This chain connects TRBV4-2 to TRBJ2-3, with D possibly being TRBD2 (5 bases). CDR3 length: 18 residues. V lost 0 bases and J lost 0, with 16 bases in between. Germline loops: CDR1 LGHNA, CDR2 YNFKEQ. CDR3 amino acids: CASSQDTLAGSSTDTQYF. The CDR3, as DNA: TGTGCCAGCAGCCAAGATACCCTAGCTGGGAGCAGCACAGATACGCAGTATTTT.

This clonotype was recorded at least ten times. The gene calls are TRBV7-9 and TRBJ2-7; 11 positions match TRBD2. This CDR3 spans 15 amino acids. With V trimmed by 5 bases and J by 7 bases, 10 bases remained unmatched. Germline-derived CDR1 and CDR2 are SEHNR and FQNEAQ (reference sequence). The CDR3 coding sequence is TGTGCCAGCAGCCGACGACTAGCGGGATTTGGGGAGCAGTACTTC. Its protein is CASSRRLAGFGEQYF.

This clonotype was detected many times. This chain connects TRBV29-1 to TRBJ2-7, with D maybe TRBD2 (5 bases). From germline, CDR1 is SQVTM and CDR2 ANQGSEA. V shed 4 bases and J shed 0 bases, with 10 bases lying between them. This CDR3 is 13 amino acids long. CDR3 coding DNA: TGCAGCGTTGGCGGGCCTAGCTCCTACGAGCAGTACTTC. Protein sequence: CSVGGPSSYEQYF.

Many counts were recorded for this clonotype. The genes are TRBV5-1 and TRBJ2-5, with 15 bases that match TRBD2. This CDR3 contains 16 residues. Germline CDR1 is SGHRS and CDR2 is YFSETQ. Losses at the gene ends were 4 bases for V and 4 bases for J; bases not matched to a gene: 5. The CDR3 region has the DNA TGCGCCAGCAGCAGTAGGACTAGCGGGAGGGGAGAGACCCAGTACTTC. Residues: CASSSRTSGRGETQYF.

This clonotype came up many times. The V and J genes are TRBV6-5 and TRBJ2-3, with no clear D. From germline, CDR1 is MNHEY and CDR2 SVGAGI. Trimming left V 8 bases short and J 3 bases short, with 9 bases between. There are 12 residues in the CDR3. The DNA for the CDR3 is TGTGCCAGCGGCCCCACTACAGATACGCAGTATTTT. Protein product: CASGPTTDTQYF.

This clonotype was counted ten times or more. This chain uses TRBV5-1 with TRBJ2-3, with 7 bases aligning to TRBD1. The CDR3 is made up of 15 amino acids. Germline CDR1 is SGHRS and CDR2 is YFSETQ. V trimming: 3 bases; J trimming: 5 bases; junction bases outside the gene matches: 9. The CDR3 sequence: CASSSTGLGIDTQYF. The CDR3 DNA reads TGCGCCAGCAGCTCGACAGGGTTGGGGATAGATACGCAGTATTTT.

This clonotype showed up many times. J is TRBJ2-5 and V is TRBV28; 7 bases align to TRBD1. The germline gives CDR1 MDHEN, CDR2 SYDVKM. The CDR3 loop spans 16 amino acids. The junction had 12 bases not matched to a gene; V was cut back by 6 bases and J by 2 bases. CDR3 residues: CASSRQGPMVQETQYF. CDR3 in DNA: TGTGCCAGCAGCCGACAGGGACCGATGGTACAAGAGACCCAGTACTTC.

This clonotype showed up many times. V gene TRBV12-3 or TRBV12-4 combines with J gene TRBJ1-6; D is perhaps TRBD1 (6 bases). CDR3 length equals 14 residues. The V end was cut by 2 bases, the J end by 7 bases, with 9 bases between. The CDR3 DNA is TGTGCCAGCAGTTTAAAGCAGGGGAATTCACCCCTCCACTTT. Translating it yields CASSLKQGNSPLHF.

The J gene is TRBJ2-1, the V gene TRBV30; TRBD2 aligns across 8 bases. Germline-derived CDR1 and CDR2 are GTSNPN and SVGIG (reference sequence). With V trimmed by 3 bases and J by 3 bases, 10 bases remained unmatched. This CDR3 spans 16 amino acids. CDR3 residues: CAWSSKVAGGYNEQFF. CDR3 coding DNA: TGTGCCTGGAGCTCTAAAGTGGCGGGAGGCTACAATGAGCAGTTCTTC.

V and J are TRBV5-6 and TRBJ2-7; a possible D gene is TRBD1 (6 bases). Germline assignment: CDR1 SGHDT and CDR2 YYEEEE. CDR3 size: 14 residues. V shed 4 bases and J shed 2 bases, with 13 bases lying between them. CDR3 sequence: CASSAGQITYEQYV. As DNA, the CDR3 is TGTGCCAGCAGCGCTGGACAGATTACCTACGAGCAGTACGTC.

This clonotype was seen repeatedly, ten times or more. The CDR3 sequence: CASSVGGENIQYF. CDR3 DNA sequence: TGTGCCAGCAGCGTAGGTGGGGAAAACATTCAGTACTTC. The chain carries TRBV9 and TRBJ2-4; the D is unclear. The CDR3 consists of 13 residues. The germline V and J ends were trimmed by 0 bases and 5 bases, with 6 bases remaining between them. Germline CDR1 and CDR2: SGDLS and YYNGEE.

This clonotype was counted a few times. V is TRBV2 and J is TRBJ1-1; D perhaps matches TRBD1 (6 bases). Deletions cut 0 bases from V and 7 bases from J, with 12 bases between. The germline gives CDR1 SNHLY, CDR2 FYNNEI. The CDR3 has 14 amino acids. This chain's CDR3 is CASSEARGALEAFF. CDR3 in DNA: TGTGCCAGCAGTGAAGCGCGGGGGGCTCTTGAAGCTTTCTTT.

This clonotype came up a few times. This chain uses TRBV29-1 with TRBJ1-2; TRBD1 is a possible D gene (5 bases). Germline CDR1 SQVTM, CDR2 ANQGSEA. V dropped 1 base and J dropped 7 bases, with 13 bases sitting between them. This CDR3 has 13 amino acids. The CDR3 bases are TGCAGCGTTGAAGCCGGGGTGAGGGGTGGCTACACCTTC. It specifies CSVEAGVRGGYTF. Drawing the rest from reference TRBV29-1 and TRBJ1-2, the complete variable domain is SAVISQKPSRDICQRGTSLTIQCQVDSQVTMMFWYRQQPGQSLTLIATANQGSEATYESGFVIDKFPISRPNLTFSTLTVSNMSPEDSSIYLCSVEAGVRGGYTFGSGTRLTVV.

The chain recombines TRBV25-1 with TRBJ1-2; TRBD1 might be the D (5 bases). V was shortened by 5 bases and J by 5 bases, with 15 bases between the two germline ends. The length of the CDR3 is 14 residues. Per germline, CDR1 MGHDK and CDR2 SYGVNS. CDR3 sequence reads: CASSQGEGFYGYTF. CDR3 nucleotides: TGTGCCAGCAGTCAGGGAGAGGGATTTTATGGCTACACCTTC.

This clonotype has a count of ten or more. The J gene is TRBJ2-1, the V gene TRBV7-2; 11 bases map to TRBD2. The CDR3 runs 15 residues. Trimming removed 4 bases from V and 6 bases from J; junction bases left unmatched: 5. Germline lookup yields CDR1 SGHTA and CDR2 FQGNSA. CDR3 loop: CASSYSGLAVNEQFF. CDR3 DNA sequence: TGTGCCAGCAGCTACTCGGGACTAGCGGTCAATGAGCAGTTCTTC.

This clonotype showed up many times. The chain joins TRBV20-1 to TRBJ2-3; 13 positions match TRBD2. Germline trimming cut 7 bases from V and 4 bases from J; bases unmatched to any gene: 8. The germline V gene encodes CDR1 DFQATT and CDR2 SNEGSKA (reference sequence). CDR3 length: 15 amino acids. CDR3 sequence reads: CSVEGTSGIPDTQYF. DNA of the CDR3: TGCAGTGTTGAAGGGACTAGCGGGATTCCAGATACGCAGTATTTT.

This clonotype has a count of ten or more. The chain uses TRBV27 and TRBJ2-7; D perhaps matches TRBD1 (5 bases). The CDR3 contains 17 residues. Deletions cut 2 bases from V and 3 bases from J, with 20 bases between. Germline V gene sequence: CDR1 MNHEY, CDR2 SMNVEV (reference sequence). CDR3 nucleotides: TGTGCCAGCAGTTTAACGGTGTCAGGGTCATACGTCTACGAGCAGTACTTC. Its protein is CASSLTVSGSYVYEQYF.

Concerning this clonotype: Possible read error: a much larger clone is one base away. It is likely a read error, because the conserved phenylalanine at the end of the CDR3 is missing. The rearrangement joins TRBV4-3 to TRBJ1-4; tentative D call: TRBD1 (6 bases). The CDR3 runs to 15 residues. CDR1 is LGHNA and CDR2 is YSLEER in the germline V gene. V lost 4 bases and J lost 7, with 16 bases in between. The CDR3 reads CASSRVYRDGEKLFL. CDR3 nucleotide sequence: TGCGCCAGCAGCCGAGTTTACAGGGACGGTGAAAAACTGTTTCTT.

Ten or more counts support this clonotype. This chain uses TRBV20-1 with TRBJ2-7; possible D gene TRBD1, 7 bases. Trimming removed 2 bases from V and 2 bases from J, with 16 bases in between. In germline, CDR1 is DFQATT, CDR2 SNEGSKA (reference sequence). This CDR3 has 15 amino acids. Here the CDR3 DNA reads TGCAGTGCTAGACCCCGCCAGGGGGGAACCTACGAGCAGTACTTC. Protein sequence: CSARPRQGGTYEQYF.

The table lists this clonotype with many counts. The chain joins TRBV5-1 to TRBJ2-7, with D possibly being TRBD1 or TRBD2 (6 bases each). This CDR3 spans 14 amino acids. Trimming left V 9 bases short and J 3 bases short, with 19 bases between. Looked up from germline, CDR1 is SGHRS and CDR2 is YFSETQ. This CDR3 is CATETRGSHYEQYF. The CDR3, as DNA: TGCGCCACTGAGACTAGGGGGAGCCACTACGAGCAGTACTTC.

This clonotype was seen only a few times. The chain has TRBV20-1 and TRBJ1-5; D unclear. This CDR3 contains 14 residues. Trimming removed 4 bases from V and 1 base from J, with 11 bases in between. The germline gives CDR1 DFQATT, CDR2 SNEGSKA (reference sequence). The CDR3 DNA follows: TGCAGTGCTACACGGGCAGTAAGCAATCAGCCCCAGCATTTT. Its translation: CSATRAVSNQPQHF.

The CDR3 DNA follows: TGCAGTGCCAGGACAGGGGGCACCCAGGAATCCGGAAACACCATATATTTT. Translated: CSARTGGTQESGNTIYF. This chain connects TRBV20-1 to TRBJ1-3; 11 bases agree with TRBD1. CDR1 and CDR2 (germline): DFQATT, SNEGSKA (reference sequence). J lost 4 bases, V lost 6 bases, and 14 bases had no gene match. The length of the CDR3 is 17 residues.

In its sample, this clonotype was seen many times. The CDR3 spells CASSLPGLATYEQYF. The CDR3 DNA sequence: TGTGCCAGCAGTTTGCCGGGACTAGCGACCTACGAGCAGTACTTC. J is TRBJ2-7 and V is TRBV28; TRBD2 aligns across 10 bases. Germline loops: CDR1 MDHEN, CDR2 SYDVKM. The CDR3 runs 15 residues. Germline trimming cut 3 bases from V and 2 bases from J; bases unmatched to any gene: 4.

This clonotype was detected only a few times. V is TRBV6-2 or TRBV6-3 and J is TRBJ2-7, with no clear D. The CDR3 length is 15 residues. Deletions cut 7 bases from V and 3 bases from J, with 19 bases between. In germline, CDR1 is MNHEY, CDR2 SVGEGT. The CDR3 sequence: CASTLTGPGFYEQYF. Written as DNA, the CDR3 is TGTGCCAGCACCCTTACCGGGCCAGGATTCTACGAGCAGTACTTC.

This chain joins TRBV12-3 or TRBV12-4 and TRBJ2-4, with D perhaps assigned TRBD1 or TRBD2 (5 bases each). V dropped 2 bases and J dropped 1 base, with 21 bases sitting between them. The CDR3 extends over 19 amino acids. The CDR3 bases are TGTGCCAGCAGTTTACTGGCCGGGACCAACAATAGGGCCAAAAACATTCAGTACTTC. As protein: CASSLLAGTNNRAKNIQYF.